The 6 T cell receptor beta chains reported below all come from one sample, sequenced in a study of shared clonotypes between healthy human individuals. Data came from immunoSEQ multiplex PCR; TCRdb stores just in-frame clones and leaves some out. This table has fewer than 3 million clones, under 95% appearing once. Sequenced sample: naive CD4+ T cells from PBMCs. Subset: CD45RA+ positively selected. All receptors come from a young man in good health. Some clones in this sample may be carry-over from other donors' samples.

This clone was seen only once. The rearrangement links TRBV28 to TRBJ2-1, with 13 bases lining up with TRBD2. J gave up 3 bases and V 4 bases, and 9 bases lay outside the gene matches. The germline CDR1 and CDR2 sequences are MDHEN and SYDVKM. The CDR3 is 18 amino acids. CDR3: CASSSRRLAGGFYNEQFF. The CDR3 bases are TGTGCCAGCAGTTCCCGTCGACTAGCGGGAGGCTTCTACAATGAGCAGTTCTTC.

In the case of this clone: In the same sample, other DNA sequences code for this CDR3. This rearrangement joins TRBV19 to TRBJ1-5; 9 bases line up with TRBD1. Looked up from germline, CDR1 is LNHDA and CDR2 is SQIVND (reference sequence). V lost 6 bases to trimming and J lost 4 bases; unmatched junction nucleotides: 1. The CDR3 has 13 amino acids. CDR3 in amino acids: CASRDRGNQPQHF. Here the CDR3 DNA reads TGTGCCAGTAGGGACAGGGGAAATCAGCCCCAGCATTTT.

In the case of this clone: The same CDR3 is also encoded by other DNA sequences in this sample. The CDR3 nucleotides read TGTGCCAGCGTTGGGAATGAAAAACTGTTTTTT. Translation: CASVGNEKLFF. This chain joins TRBV28 and TRBJ1-4; D gene uncertain. V was pared by 8 bases and J by 5 bases, with 6 bases between. The CDR3 is 11 residues long. CDR1 MDHEN and CDR2 SYDVKM come from the germline V gene. Complete variable domain (other parts from reference TRBV28 and TRBJ1-4): DVKVTQSSRYLVKRTGEKVFLECVQDMDHENMFWYRQDPGLGLRLIYFSYDVKMKEKGDIPEGYSVSREKKERFSLILESASTNQTSMYLCASVGNEKLFFGSGTQLSVL.

The chain combines TRBV5-1 with TRBJ2-5; D remains ambiguous. In germline, CDR1 is SGHRS, CDR2 YFSETQ. CDR3 size: 13 residues. Trimming took off 1 base at V and 4 bases at J, with 8 bases between the two ends. CDR3 protein: CASSLPQRETQYF. CDR3 nucleotides: TGCGCCAGCAGCTTGCCGCAGAGAGAGACCCAGTACTTC.

The rearrangement uses TRBV2 and TRBJ2-3; D remains ambiguous. The CDR3 has 14 amino acids. CDR1 is SNHLY, CDR2 FYNNEI, per germline. Trimming removed 0 bases from V and 6 bases from J, with 10 bases in between. CDR3: CASSEATRADTQYF. CDR3 DNA sequence: TGTGCCAGCAGTGAAGCCACCCGGGCTGATACGCAGTATTTT.

This clone appeared once. The gene calls are TRBV25-1 and TRBJ2-3, with D perhaps matching TRBD1 (6 bases). From germline, CDR1 is MGHDK and CDR2 SYGVNS. V lost 2 bases, J lost 1 base, and 7 bases lay in between. The CDR3 loop spans 14 amino acids. This CDR3 is CASSEAGGTDTQYF. The CDR3 nucleotides read TGTGCCAGCAGTGAAGCAGGGGGCACAGATACGCAGTATTTT.